This entry lists 21 T cell receptor beta chains sequenced from one sample in a study of T cell repertoires in cytomegalovirus infection. One entry per CDR3 protein results from TCRdb running MiXCR on the reads. The sample holds 400,000 to 600,000 distinct CDR3 sequences; more than 40% are singletons and the top ten take 35% to 50%. No antigens are known for them. This specimen consisted of cultured PBMCs, obtained from culture after CMV antigen stimulation. The receptor source for this set is a human donor in good health (CMV status not recorded). Some clones in this sample may be carry-over from other donors' samples.

V gene TRBV18 combines with J gene TRBJ1-4; no clear D. This CDR3 contains 14 residues. The V gene's germline CDR1 is KGHSH and CDR2 LQKENI. V lost 4 bases and J lost 6, with 12 bases in between. Here the CDR3 reads CASSLYGSDEKLFF. The CDR3 DNA reads as TGTGCCAGCTCACTTTATGGGTCGGATGAAAAACTGTTTTTT. Full variable domain (rest looked up from reference TRBV18 and TRBJ1-4): NAGVMQNPRHLVRRRGQEARLRCSPMKGHSHVYWYRQLPEEGLKFMVYLQKENIIDESGMPKERFSAEFPKEGPSILRIQQVVRGDSAAYFCASSLYGSDEKLFFGSGTQLSVL.

Comments on this clonotype: This CDR3 is missing its conserved last phenylalanine or tryptophan, likely due to a read error. The J gene is TRBJ1-1, the V gene TRBV7-9; D is undetermined. V lost 5 bases, J lost 1 base, and 20 bases lay in between. CDR3 length equals 17 residues. Germline assignment: CDR1 SEHNR and CDR2 FQNEAQ (reference sequence). The CDR3 sequence is CASSPSSWGKENTEAFS. Here the CDR3 DNA reads TGTGCCAGCAGCCCCTCTAGTTGGGGTAAGGAGAACACTGAAGCTTTCTCT.

The gene calls are TRBV24-1 and TRBJ2-5; tentative D call: TRBD1 (6 bases). Germline values: CDR1 KGHDR, CDR2 SFDVKD. CDR3 length equals 13 residues. V gave up 5 bases and J gave up 1 base, with 7 bases separating them. CDR3 DNA sequence: TGTGCCACCAGTGTACAGGGCCAAGAGACCCAGTACTTC. Translated, it gives CATSVQGQETQYF.

The chain links TRBV12-3 or TRBV12-4 to TRBJ2-3; 9 bases line up with TRBD1. With 3 bases clipped from V and 0 bases from J, the junction kept 7 bases outside the gene matches. The length of the CDR3 is 17 residues. The CDR3 DNA is TGTGCCAGCAGTTTGGCGGAGGGGACAGGGAGCACAGATACGCAGTATTTT. As protein: CASSLAEGTGSTDTQYF.

This clonotype is a singleton in its sample. The chain employs TRBV10-2 and TRBJ2-1, with TRBD2 matching over 8 bases. The V gene end was trimmed by 3 bases and the J gene end by 8 bases; junction bases not matched to a gene: 12. The V gene's germline CDR1 is WSHSY and CDR2 SAAADI. The CDR3 has 16 amino acids. The CDR3 here is CASSEPERGTRDEQFF. The CDR3 nucleotides read TGCGCCAGCAGTGAACCTGAGCGGGGGACCAGGGATGAGCAGTTCTTC.

The rearrangement links TRBV12-3 or TRBV12-4 to TRBJ1-5, with D perhaps TRBD1 (5 bases). V lost 6 bases, J lost 0 bases, and 15 bases lay in between. This CDR3 is 16 amino acids long. For the CDR3, the DNA is TGTGCCAGCAGCCCGGCGGGGGGTATTAGCAATCAGCCCCAGCATTTT. This translates into CASSPAGGISNQPQHF.

The genes are TRBV4-1 and TRBJ2-2; D ambiguous. This CDR3 contains 14 residues. Trimming took off 1 base at V and 4 bases at J, with 7 bases between the two ends. From germline, CDR1 is MGHRA and CDR2 YSYEKL. This CDR3 reads CASSQVRVTGELFF. CDR3 bases: TGCGCCAGCAGCCAAGTACGTGTCACCGGGGAGCTGTTTTTT.

This clonotype showed up just a few times. CDR3 sequence reads: CASSLVGWTGGPNEQFF. The CDR3 DNA follows: TGTGCCAGCAGCTTAGTAGGGTGGACAGGCGGGCCCAATGAGCAGTTCTTC. V is TRBV11-3 and J is TRBJ2-1, with 7 bases lining up with TRBD1. This CDR3 has 17 amino acids. Germline CDR1 and CDR2: SGHNT and YENEEA. J lost 6 bases, V lost 1 base, and 12 bases had no gene match.

J is TRBJ2-1 and V is TRBV11-2; TRBD2 matches at 14 bases. The CDR3 sequence is 16 residues long. CDR1 is SGHAT, CDR2 FQNNGV, per germline. The V segment lost 4 bases and the J segment 4 bases; nucleotides outside the gene matches: 3. The CDR3 DNA reads TGTGCCAGCAGCTGGACTAGCGGGGGGTCGTACAATGAGCAGTTCTTC. Residues: CASSWTSGGSYNEQFF.

V gene TRBV29-1 combines with J gene TRBJ1-2; D perhaps matches TRBD1 (6 bases). The CDR3 is 13 residues long. The germline V gene encodes CDR1 SQVTM and CDR2 ANQGSEA. Between the trimmed V and J ends, which lost 4 bases and 8 bases, there was a span of 17 bases. In DNA form, the CDR3 reads TGCAGCGTTGGAACTCGGGGGGCCGAAGGCTACACCTTC. Translated: CSVGTRGAEGYTF.

This clonotype was seen a handful of times. The gene calls are TRBV6-6 and TRBJ1-1; TRBD1 aligns across 7 bases. V dropped 5 bases and J dropped 3; count of bases not matched to a gene: 3. The CDR3 sequence is 13 residues long. In germline, CDR1 is MNHNY, CDR2 SVGAGI (reference sequence). This CDR3 is CASSRQGDTEAFF. The DNA of the CDR3 is TGTGCCAGCAGTCGACAGGGAGACACTGAAGCTTTCTTT.

The chain joins TRBV20-1 to TRBJ2-3; TRBD1 or TRBD2 may be the D gene (5 bases each). Trimming took off 7 bases at V and 3 bases at J, with 17 bases between the two ends. CDR1 is DFQATT and CDR2 is SNEGSKA in the germline V gene (reference sequence). This CDR3 contains 14 residues. Here the CDR3 DNA reads TGCAGTGTTCAAAGGGGACCAGGGACAGATACGCAGTATTTT. Protein: CSVQRGPGTDTQYF.

This clonotype showed up just a few times. V and J are TRBV11-1 and TRBJ1-2; 8 bases match TRBD1. The CDR3 has 11 residues. Germline V gene data show CDR1 as SGHAT and CDR2 as FQDESV (reference sequence). J lost 5 bases, V lost 10 bases, and 3 bases had no gene match. CDR3 loop: CATRQGYGYTF. In DNA form, the CDR3 reads TGTGCCACCCGACAGGGGTATGGCTACACCTTC.

This rearrangement joins TRBV7-6 to TRBJ2-7; D is unclear. Trimming left V 6 bases short and J 5 bases short, with 11 bases between. Germline CDR1 reads SGHVS; CDR2 reads FNYEAQ. The CDR3 runs to 12 residues. CDR3 DNA: TGTGCCAGCAGTCCGGCCTGGGACGAGCAGTACTTC. As protein: CASSPAWDEQYF. Complete variable domain (other parts from reference TRBV7-6 and TRBJ2-7): GAGVSQSPRYKVTKRGQDVALRCDPISGHVSLYWYRQALGQGPEFLTYFNYEAQQDKSGLPNDRFSAERPEGSISTLTIQRTEQRDSAMYRCASSPAWDEQYFGPGTRLTVT.

The V call is TRBV10-3, the J call TRBJ2-1, with D maybe TRBD1 (5 bases). This CDR3 spans 14 amino acids. Germline V CDR1 and CDR2: ENHRY, SYGVKD. Between the trimmed V and J ends, which lost 10 bases and 3 bases, there was a span of 16 bases. CDR3 protein: CASRDSLFYNEQFF. CDR3 in DNA: TGTGCCAGCCGCGACAGTCTATTCTACAATGAGCAGTTCTTC.

The CDR3 region is CASSLLGGEGIETQYF. CDR3 DNA sequence: TGTGCCAGCAGTTTACTAGGGGGCGAGGGTATAGAGACCCAGTACTTC. The V call is TRBV27, the J call TRBJ2-5; 7 nucleotides line up with TRBD1. J lost 4 bases, V lost 2 bases, and 10 bases had no gene match. The CDR3 consists of 16 residues. CDR1 is MNHEY and CDR2 is SMNVEV in the germline V gene (reference sequence).

This clonotype was found once. J is TRBJ1-6 and V is TRBV19; the D is unclear. The CDR3 spans 15 residues. Germline CDR1 and CDR2: LNHDA and SQIVND (reference sequence). The V end was cut by 6 bases, the J end by 7 bases, with 16 bases between. DNA for the CDR3: TGTGCCAGTAGAGGGTCGGGCTCGGGGAATTCACCCCTCCACTTT. This encodes CASRGSGSGNSPLHF.

The V gene is TRBV7-4, the J gene TRBJ2-2; 13 bases fit TRBD2. V gave up 2 bases and J gave up 6 bases; unmatched junction bases: 9. The germline V gene has CDR1 SGHVT and CDR2 SQSDAQ. The CDR3 contains 18 residues. CDR3 sequence: CASSLRRTSGSGAGELFF. The DNA for the CDR3 is TGTGCCAGCAGCTTACGGAGGACTAGCGGGAGTGGAGCCGGGGAGCTGTTTTTT. Looking up the rest from reference TRBV7-4 and TRBJ2-2 gives the full variable domain: GAGVSQSPRYKVAKRGRDVALRCDSISGHVTLYWYRQTLGQGSEVLTYSQSDAQRDKSGRPSGRFSAERPERSVSTLKIQRTEQGDSAVYLCASSLRRTSGSGAGELFFGEGSRLTVL.

The chain carries TRBV20-1 and TRBJ2-1, with TRBD2 matching over 11 bases. Germline V gene lookup returns CDR1 DFQATT and CDR2 SNEGSKA (reference sequence). The length of the CDR3 is 13 residues. CDR3 sequence: CRGVTSGGNEQFF. Here the CDR3 DNA reads TGCAGGGGCGTCACTAGCGGGGGAAATGAGCAGTTCTTC.

This clonotype was picked up a small number of times. The V gene is TRBV7-8, the J gene TRBJ1-1, with TRBD1 as a possible D gene (5 bases). Germline V gives CDR1 SGHVS, CDR2 FQNEAQ. The germline V and J ends were trimmed by 1 base and 4 bases, with 10 bases remaining between them. This CDR3 region has 14 residues. CDR3 region: CASSLVGGITEAFF. As DNA, the CDR3 is TGTGCCAGCAGCTTAGTGGGGGGAATCACTGAAGCTTTCTTT.

This chain joins TRBV7-2 and TRBJ2-1, with D possibly TRBD2 on 5 matching bases. CDR1 and CDR2 (germline): SGHTA, FQGNSA. The CDR3 extends over 13 amino acids. V shed 6 bases and J shed 6 bases, with 12 bases lying between them. Written as DNA, the CDR3 is TGTGCCAGCAGGGCTAGCAACCCCAATGAGCAGTTCTTC. It yields the protein CASRASNPNEQFF.